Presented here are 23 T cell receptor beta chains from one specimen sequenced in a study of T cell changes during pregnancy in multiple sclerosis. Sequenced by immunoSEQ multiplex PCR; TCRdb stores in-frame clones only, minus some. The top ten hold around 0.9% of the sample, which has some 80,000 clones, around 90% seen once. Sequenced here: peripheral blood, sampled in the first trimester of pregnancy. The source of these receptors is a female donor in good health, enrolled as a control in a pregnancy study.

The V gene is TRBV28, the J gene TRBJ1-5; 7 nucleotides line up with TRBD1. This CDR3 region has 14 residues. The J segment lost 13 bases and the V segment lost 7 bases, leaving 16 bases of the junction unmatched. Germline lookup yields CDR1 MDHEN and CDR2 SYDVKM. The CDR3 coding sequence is TGTGCCAGCACCATCGGGAACTTACAGGGGCCACAGCATTTT. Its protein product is CASTIGNLQGPQHF.

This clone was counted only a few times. DNA for the CDR3: TGTGCCAGTAGTATAGGACAGCGAAACACCATATATTTT. Its translation is CASSIGQRNTIYF. The chain carries TRBV19 and TRBJ1-3, with a tentative D call TRBD1 (5 bases). The CDR3 consists of 13 residues. Germline CDR1 reads LNHDA; CDR2 reads SQIVND (reference sequence). The V and J ends lost 1 base and 5 bases respectively, with 6 bases between them.

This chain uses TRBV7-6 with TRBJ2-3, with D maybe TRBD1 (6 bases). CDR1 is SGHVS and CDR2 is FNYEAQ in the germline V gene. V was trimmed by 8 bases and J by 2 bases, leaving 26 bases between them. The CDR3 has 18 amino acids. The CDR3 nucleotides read TGTGCCAGCGGATCCGAGACCAGGGGTGGAAGGGCCACAGATACGCAGTATTTT. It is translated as CASGSETRGGRATDTQYF.

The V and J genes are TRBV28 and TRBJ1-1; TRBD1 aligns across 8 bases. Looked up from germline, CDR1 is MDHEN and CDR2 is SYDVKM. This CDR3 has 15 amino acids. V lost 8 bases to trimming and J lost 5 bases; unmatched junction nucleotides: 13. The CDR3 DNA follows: TGTGCCAGCCCCCCCCAGGGGGCAAGAGAAACTGAAGCTTTCTTT. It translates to CASPPQGARETEAFF.

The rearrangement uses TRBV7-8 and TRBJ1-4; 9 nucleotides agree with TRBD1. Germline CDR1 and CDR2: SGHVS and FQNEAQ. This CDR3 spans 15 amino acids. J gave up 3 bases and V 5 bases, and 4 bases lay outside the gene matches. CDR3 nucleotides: TGTGCCAGCAGCGGACAGGGGTCGGCTAATGAAAAACTGTTTTTT. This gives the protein CASSGQGSANEKLFF. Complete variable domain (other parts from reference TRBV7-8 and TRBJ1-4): GAGVSQSPRYKVAKRGQDVALRCDPISGHVSLFWYQQALGQGPEFLTYFQNEAQLDKSGLPSDRFFAERPEGSVSTLKIQRTQQEDSAVYLCASSGQGSANEKLFFGSGTQLSVL.

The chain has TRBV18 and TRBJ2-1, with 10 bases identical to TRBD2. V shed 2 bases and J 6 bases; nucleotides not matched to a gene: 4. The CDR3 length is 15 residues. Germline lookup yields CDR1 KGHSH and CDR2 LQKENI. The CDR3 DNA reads TGTGCCAGCTCACCAACAGCGGGGGGGCGCAATGAGCAGTTCTTC. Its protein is CASSPTAGGRNEQFF.

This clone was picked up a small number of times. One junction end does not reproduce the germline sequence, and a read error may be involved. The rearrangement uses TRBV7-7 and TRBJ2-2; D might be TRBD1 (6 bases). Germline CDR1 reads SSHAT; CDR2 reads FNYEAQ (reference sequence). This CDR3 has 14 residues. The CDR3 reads CASSPQQGSGELFF. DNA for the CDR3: TGTGCTAGCAGCCCCCAACAGGGATCCGGGGAGCTGTTTTTT.

CDR3 protein: CASSEIRGSGELFF. The CDR3 region has the DNA TGTGCCAGCAGTGAAATTCGGGGGTCCGGGGAGCTGTTTTTT. The chain employs TRBV2 and TRBJ2-2; D is possibly TRBD2 (6 bases). The CDR3 runs 14 residues. Germline V gene lookup returns CDR1 SNHLY and CDR2 FYNNEI. V shed 2 bases and J shed 6 bases, with 10 bases lying between them. Variable domain in full (rest from reference TRBV2 and TRBJ2-2): EPEVTQTPSHQVTQMGQEVILRCVPISNHLYFYWYRQILGQKVEFLVSFYNNEISEKSEIFDDQFSVERPDGSNFTLKIRSTKLEDSAMYFCASSEIRGSGELFFGEGSRLTVL.

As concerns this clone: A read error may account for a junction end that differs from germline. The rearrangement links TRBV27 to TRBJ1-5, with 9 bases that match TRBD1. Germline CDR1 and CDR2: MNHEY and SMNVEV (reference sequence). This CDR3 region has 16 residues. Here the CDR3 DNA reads TGTGCCACCAGTCCCGGGACAGGGATCAGCAATCAGCCCCAGCATTTT. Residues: CATSPGTGISNQPQHF.

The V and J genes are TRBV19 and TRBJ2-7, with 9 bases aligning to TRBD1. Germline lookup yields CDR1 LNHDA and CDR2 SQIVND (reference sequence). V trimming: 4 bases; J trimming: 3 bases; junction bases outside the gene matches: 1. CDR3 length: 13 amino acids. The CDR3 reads CASSKGQGYEQYF. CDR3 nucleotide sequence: TGTGCCAGTAGTAAGGGACAGGGCTACGAGCAGTACTTC.

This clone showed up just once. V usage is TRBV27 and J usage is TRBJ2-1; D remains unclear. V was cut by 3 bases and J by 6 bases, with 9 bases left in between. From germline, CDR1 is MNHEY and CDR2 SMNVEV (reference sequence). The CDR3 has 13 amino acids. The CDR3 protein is CASSFTSGNEQFF. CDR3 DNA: TGTGCCAGCAGTTTCACAAGTGGCAATGAGCAGTTCTTC.

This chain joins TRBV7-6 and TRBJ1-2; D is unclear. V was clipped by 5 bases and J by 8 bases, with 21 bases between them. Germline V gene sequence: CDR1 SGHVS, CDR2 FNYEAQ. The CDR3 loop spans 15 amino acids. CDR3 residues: CASSMLVGRVEGYTF. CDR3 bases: TGTGCCAGCAGCATGCTCGTGGGGAGGGTGGAAGGCTACACCTTC.

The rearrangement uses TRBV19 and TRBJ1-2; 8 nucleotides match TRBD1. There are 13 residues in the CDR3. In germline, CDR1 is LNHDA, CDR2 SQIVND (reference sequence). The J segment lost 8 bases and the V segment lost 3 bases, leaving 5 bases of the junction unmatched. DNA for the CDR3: TGTGCCAGTAGTATTCAGGGGGCGTGGGGCTACACCTTC. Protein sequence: CASSIQGAWGYTF.

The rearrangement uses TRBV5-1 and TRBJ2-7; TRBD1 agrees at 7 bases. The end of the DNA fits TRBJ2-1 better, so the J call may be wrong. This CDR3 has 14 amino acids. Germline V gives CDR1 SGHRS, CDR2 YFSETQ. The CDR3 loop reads CASQRFDREYEQFF. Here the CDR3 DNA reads TGCGCCAGCCAGAGGTTCGACAGGGAGTACGAGCAGTTCTTC.

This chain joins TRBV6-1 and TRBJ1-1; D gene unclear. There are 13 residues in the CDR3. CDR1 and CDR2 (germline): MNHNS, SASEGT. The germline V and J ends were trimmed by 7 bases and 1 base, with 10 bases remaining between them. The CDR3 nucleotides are TGTGCCAGCATTCGAGATTCGAACACTGAAGCTTTCTTT. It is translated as CASIRDSNTEAFF.

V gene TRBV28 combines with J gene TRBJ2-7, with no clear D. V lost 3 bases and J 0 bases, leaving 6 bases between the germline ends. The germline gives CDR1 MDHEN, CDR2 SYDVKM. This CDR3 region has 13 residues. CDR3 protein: CASSFSVSYEQYF. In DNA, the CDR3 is TGTGCCAGCAGTTTTTCCGTCTCCTACGAGCAGTACTTC.

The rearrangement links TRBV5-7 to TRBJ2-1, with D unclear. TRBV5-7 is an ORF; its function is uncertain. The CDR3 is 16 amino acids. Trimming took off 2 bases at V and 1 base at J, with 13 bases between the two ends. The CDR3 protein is CASSFKWNRSYNEQFF. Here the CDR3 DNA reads TGTGCCAGCAGCTTCAAGTGGAACAGATCCTACAATGAGCAGTTCTTC.

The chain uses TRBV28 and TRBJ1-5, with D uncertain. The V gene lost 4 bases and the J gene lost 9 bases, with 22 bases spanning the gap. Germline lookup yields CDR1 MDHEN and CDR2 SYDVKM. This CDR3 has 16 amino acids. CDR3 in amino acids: CASSYPGRVFPRPQHF. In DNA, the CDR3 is TGTGCCAGCAGTTACCCCGGCCGGGTCTTTCCACGGCCCCAGCATTTT.

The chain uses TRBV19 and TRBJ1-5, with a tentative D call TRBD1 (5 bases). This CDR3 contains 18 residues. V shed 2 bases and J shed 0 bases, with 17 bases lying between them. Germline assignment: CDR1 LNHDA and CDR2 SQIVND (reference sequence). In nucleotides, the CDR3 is TGTGCCAGTAGTATAAGCAGGGAATGGCCGGATAGCAATCAGCCCCAGCATTTT. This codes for CASSISREWPDSNQPQHF.

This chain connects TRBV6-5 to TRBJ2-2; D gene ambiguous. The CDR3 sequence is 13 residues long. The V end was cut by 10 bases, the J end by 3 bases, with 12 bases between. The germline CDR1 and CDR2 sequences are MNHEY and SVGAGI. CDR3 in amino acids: CAIHRVDTGELFF. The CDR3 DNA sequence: TGTGCCATCCACCGGGTAGACACCGGGGAGCTGTTTTTT.

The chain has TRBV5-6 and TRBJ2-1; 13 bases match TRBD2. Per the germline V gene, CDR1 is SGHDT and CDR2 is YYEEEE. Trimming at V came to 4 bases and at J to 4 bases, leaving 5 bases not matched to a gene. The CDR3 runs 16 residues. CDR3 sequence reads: CASSRMTSGGYNEQFF. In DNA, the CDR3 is TGTGCCAGCAGCAGGATGACTAGCGGGGGGTACAATGAGCAGTTCTTC.

The CDR3 region is CASSSPTGPGNTIYF. For the CDR3, the DNA is TGTGCCAGCAGTTCTCCAACGGGTCCTGGAAACACCATATATTTT. The chain links TRBV25-1 to TRBJ1-3, with D uncertain. The CDR3 contains 15 residues. V shed 5 bases and J shed 2 bases, with 13 bases lying between them. Germline values: CDR1 MGHDK, CDR2 SYGVNS.

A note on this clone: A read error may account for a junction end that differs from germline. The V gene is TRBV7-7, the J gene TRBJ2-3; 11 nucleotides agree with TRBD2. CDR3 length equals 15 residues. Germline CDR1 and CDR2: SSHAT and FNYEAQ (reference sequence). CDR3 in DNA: TGTGCTAGCAGCAAGGGACTAGCGGGCACAGATACGCAGTATTTT. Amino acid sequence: CASSKGLAGTDTQYF.